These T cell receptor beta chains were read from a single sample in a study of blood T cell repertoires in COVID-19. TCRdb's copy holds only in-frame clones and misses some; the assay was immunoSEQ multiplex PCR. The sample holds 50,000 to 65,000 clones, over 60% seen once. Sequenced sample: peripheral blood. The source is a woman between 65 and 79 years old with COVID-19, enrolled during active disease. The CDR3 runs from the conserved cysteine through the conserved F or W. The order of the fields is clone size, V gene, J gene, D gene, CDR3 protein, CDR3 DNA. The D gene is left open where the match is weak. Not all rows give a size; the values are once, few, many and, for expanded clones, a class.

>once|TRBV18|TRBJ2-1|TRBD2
CASSPSGGEQFF
TGTGCCAGCTCACCATCGGGGGGTGAGCAGTTCTTC
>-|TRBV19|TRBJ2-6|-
CASKANSGANVLTF
TGTGCCAGTAAAGCGAACTCTGGGGCCAACGTCCTGACTTTC
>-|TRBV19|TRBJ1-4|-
CASRPLTGKREKLFF
TGTGCCAGTAGGCCCCTCACAGGGAAACGTGAAAAACTGTTTTTT
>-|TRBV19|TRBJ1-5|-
CASTDYSNQPQHF
TGTGCCAGTACAGATTATAGCAATCAGCCCCAGCATTTT
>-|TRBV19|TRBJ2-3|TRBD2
CASSFGGATDTQYF
TGTGCCAGTTCTTTCGGGGGGGCTACAGATACGCAGTATTTT
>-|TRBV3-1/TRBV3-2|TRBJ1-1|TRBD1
CASSQDGGQDTEAFF
TGTGCCAGCAGCCAAGATGGCGGACAGGACACTGAAGCTTTCTTT
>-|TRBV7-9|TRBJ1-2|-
CASSLGRGPANYGYTF
TGTGCCAGCAGCTTAGGGAGGGGCCCAGCTAACTATGGCTACACCTTC
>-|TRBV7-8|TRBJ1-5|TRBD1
CASSLRQGPSQPQHF
TGTGCCAGCAGCTTAAGACAGGGGCCCAGTCAGCCCCAGCATTTT
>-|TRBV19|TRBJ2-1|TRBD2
CASRGRGRGYNEQFF
TGTGCCAGTAGGGGGCGCGGGAGGGGGTATAATGAGCAGTTCTTC
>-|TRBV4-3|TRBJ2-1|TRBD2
CASSSGLADLYNEQFF
TGCGCCAGCAGCTCCGGACTAGCGGACCTCTACAATGAGCAGTTCTTC
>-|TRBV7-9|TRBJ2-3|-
CASSPGQNTDTQYF
TGTGCCAGCAGCCCAGGACAGAACACAGATACGCAGTATTTT
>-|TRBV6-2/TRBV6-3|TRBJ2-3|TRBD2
CASSQTSGSTDTQYF
TGTGCCAGCAGCCAGACTAGCGGGAGCACAGATACGCAGTATTTT
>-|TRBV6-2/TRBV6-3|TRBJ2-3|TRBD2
CASSYSRGTSDRSQYF
TGTGCCAGCAGTTACTCGAGGGGGACTAGCGACCGGTCGCAGTATTTT
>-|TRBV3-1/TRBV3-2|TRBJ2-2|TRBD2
CASTTTGGADTGELFF
TGTGCCAGCACCACCACGGGGGGGGCGGACACCGGGGAGCTGTTTTTT
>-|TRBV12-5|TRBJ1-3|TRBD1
CASGPLTGVGNTIYF
TGTGCTAGTGGCCCCCTTACAGGGGTTGGAAACACCATATATTTT
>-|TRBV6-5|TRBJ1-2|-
CASRKTGNNYGYTF
TGTGCCAGCAGGAAAACAGGGAATAACTATGGCTACACCTTC
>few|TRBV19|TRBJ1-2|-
CASSGQHYGYTF
TGTGCCAGTAGTGGACAGCACTATGGCTACACCTTC
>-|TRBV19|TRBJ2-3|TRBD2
CASSIAGGADTQYF
TGTGCCAGTAGTATAGCGGGGGGGGCAGATACGCAGTATTTT
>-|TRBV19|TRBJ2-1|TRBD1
CASSIEGTGGPRYNEQFF
TGTGCCAGTAGTATAGAGGGGACAGGGGGCCCAAGGTACAATGAGCAGTTCTTC
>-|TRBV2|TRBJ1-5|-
CASSEFGRGISNQPQHF
TGTGCCAGCAGTGAATTCGGCAGGGGAATTAGCAATCAGCCCCAGCATTTT
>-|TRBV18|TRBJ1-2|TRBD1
CASSPITTGAGYYGYTF
TGTGCCAGCTCACCGATTACGACAGGGGCAGGGTACTATGGCTACACCTTC
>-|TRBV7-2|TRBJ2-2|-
CASSLGVGVWYGELFF
TGTGCCAGCAGTTTAGGGGTCGGGGTATGGTACGGGGAGCTGTTTTTT
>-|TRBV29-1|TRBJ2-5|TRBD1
CSVGVPEGGAEETQYF
TGCAGCGTGGGGGTCCCGGAAGGGGGCGCCGAGGAGACCCAGTACTTC
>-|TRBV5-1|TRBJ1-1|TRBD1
CASSLGGRTEAFF
TGCGCCAGCAGCTTAGGGGGCCGGACTGAAGCTTTCTTT
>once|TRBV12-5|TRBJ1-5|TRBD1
CASGLVLLDRTTSNQPQHF
TGTGCTAGTGGTTTGGTACTCTTGGACAGGACGACGAGCAATCAGCCCCAGCATTTT
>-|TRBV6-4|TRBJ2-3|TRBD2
CASSPTSGGSADTQYF
TGTGCCAGCAGCCCAACTAGCGGGGGATCAGCAGATACGCAGTATTTT
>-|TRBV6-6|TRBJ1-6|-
CASRIGEGNSPLHF
TGTGCCAGCAGGATAGGGGAAGGAAATTCACCCCTCCACTTT
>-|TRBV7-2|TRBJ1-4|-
CASSLASGATNEKLFF
TGTGCCAGCAGCTTAGCGTCGGGTGCAACTAATGAAAAACTGTTTTTT
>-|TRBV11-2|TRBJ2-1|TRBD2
CASSPGLAEYNEQFF
TGTGCCAGCAGCCCGGGACTAGCGGAGTACAATGAGCAGTTCTTC
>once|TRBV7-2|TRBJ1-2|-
CASSVPSNYGYTF
TGTGCCAGCAGCGTCCCCTCGAACTATGGCTACACCTTC
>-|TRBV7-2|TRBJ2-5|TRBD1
CASSSSGTGAVGTQYF
TGTGCCAGCAGCTCCTCCGGGACAGGGGCTGTTGGGACCCAGTACTTC
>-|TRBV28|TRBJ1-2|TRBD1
CASSFEGARGYTF
TGTGCCAGCAGTTTTGAGGGGGCGCGGGGCTACACCTTC
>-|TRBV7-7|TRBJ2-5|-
CASSPGQGETQYF
TGTGCCAGCAGCCCCGGGCAGGGAGAGACCCAGTACTTC
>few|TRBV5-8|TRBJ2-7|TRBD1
CASSFTGTAQNYEQYF
TGTGCCAGCAGCTTCACCGGGACAGCCCAAAACTACGAGCAGTACTTC
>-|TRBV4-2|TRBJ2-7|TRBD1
CASSQERTGGTLEQYF
TGTGCCAGCAGCCAAGAAAGAACAGGGGGCACCTTGGAGCAGTACTTC
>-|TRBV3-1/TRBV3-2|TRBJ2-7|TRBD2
CASSQDLGGTSDEQYF
TGTGCCAGCAGCCAAGATTTGGGAGGGACGAGCGACGAGCAGTACTTC
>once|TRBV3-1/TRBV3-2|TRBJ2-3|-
CASSSRTDTQYF
TGTGCCAGCAGCTCGCGGACAGATACGCAGTATTTT
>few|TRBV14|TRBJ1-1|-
CASSQALQGVEAFF
TGTGCCAGCAGCCAAGCTCTGCAGGGTGTTGAAGCTTTCTTT
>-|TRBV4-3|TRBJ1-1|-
CASSQASRGGTEAFF
TGCGCCAGCAGCCAAGCCTCCAGGGGTGGGACTGAAGCTTTCTTT
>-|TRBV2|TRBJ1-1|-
CASSENLMNTEAFF
TGTGCCAGCAGTGAAAACTTGATGAACACTGAAGCTTTCTTT
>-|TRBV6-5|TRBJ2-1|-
CASDTYNEQFF
TGTGCCAGCGATACTTACAATGAGCAGTTCTTC
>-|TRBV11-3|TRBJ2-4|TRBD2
CASSPTGGGNIQYF
TGTGCCAGCAGCCCCACGGGAGGGGGAAACATTCAGTACTTC
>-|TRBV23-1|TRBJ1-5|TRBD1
CASSQRAMTGTQPQHF
TGCGCCAGCAGTCAGAGGGCAATGACAGGGACCCAGCCCCAGCATTTT